The sequence of this T cell receptor beta chain was determined in a study of Ad26.COV2.S vaccination and SARS-CoV-2 variants. Trimming removed 6 bases from V and 5 bases from J, with 15 bases in between. Per the germline V gene, CDR1 is KGHDR and CDR2 is SFDVKD. CDR3 length: 15 residues. The sample's treatment: some 20 received Ad26.COV2.S at low or high dose, single or two shots; about 5 received placebo; per-sample allocation not given. Samples were taken on day 63 after the first vaccine or placebo injection. The protocol was immunoSEQ multiplex PCR, while the TCRdb copy is restricted to in-frame clones and leaves out a portion. The sample shows about 680,000 clones, about 89% of them seen only once.

The sequencing used peripheral blood, collected in a trial of Ad26.COV2.S vaccine versus placebo. The chain recombines TRBV24-1 with TRBJ2-2; D not resolved. This receptor was identified in a person aged 18-60 years who received the Ad26.COV2.S COVID-19 vaccine or a placebo. The CDR3 sequence: CATSSNLVGTGELFF. The CDR3 bases are TGTGCCACCAGTTCTAACCTAGTGGGAACCGGGGAGCTGTTTTTT.